The source of this TCR beta chain is a study of blood T cell repertoires in COVID-19. About the study: Italy, Spain and the United States were the sources of the convalescent and acute COVID-19 samples.

Under the authors' procedure: Estimated nucleated cell counts came from reference gene primer amplification. Profiling relied on immunoSEQ multiplex PCR, and the TCRdb table lists in-frame clones only, not all of them. The V and J calls and clone size were taken over from that table, and D and trimming were inferred from the DNA. The table includes some 120,000 clones, 74% detected once. The CDR3 is made up of 16 amino acids. With V trimmed by 3 bases and J by 0 bases, 7 bases remained unmatched. Per germline, CDR1 LGHDT and CDR2 YNNKEL (reference sequence). The receptor was derived from a man aged 60 to 69 with acute or convalescent COVID-19. The V call is TRBV3-1 (or the pseudogene TRBV3-2), the J call TRBJ2-7; TRBD1 aligns across 8 bases. Sequencing was performed on peripheral blood. CDR3: CASSQARDRYSYEQYF. In DNA form, the CDR3 reads TGTGCCAGCAGCCAGGCCCGGGACAGGTACTCCTACGAGCAGTACTTC.